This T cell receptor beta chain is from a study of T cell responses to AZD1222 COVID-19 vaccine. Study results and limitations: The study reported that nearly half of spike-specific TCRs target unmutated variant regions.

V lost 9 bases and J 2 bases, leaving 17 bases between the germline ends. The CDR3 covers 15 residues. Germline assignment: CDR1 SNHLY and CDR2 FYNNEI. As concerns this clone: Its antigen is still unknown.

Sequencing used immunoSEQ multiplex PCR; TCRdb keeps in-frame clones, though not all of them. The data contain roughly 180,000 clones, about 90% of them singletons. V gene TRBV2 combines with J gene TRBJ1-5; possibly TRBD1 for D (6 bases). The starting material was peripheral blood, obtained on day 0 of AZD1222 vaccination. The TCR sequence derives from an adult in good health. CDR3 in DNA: TGTGCCAGGGGGACCGGGACAACGGGCAATCAGCCCCAGCATTTT. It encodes CARGTGTTGNQPQHF.